The T cell receptor beta chain under discussion was sequenced for a study of blood T cell repertoires in COVID-19. Study overall: Sites across the United States, Italy and Spain contributed samples from acute and convalescent COVID-19.

CDR3 length equals 12 residues. Looked up from germline, CDR1 is MNHNY and CDR2 is SVGAGI (reference sequence). V dropped 7 bases and J dropped 7 bases, with 10 bases sitting between them. Original data processing: The authors estimated nucleated cell counts from reference gene primer amplification. Data came from immunoSEQ multiplex PCR; TCRdb stores just in-frame clones and leaves some out. V and J calls plus clone size are reproduced from that table; the DNA served to infer D and trimming. The table includes some 250,000 clones, roughly 84% detected once. The receptor was isolated from a man aged 55-75 years with acute or convalescent COVID-19. The specimen sequenced was peripheral blood. The chain employs TRBV6-6 and TRBJ2-2, with D possibly matching TRBD2 (5 bases). The CDR3 loop reads CASKSRGGELFF. Written as DNA, the CDR3 is TGTGCCAGCAAAAGTCGGGGCGGGGAGCTGTTTTTT.